Described below is a single T cell receptor (beta chain) sequence and its context. This clonotype showed up many times. Its antigen remains undetermined. No base quality values were provided; no much bigger clone lies one nucleotide off. Reading from cysteine to phenylalanine, the CDR3 counts 14 amino acids. Only CDR3 DNA remains: 42 bases, in frame from the first base. CDR1 and CDR2 (MGHRA, YSYEKL) derive from the germline V gene. V is cut by 2 bases and J by 4 bases, and the space between the germline ends is 11 bases. The time point label for this specimen denotes: newly diagnosed GD, antithyroid drugs for less than 3 months. For both TCR sequencing and RNA sequencing, RNA was extracted from PBMCs in TRIzol. Graves' disease was diagnosed according to American Thyroid Association guidelines. The patients came from an endocrinology department in Xi'an, China. From each patient, 7.5 to 9.5 milliliters of peripheral blood was collected into an EDTA anticoagulant tube. Ficoll Paque Plus density gradient separation was used to isolate PBMCs, and no further T cell sorting was done. An Agilent 2100 Bioanalyzer and agarose gel were used to check RNA quality, and a NanoDrop 2000 was used to measure RNA concentration.

This sample was included in a study of regulatory T cells in long-lasting Graves disease (dated by TCRdb to the early 2020s). For the study in its entirety: In the newly diagnosed Graves' disease group, patients had been taking antithyroid drugs for less than 3 months. This study used TCR sequencing and RNA sequencing of peripheral blood to compare persistent Graves' disease patients against newly diagnosed Graves' disease patients. The study took place in China and was registered as a clinical trial. A total of around 35 samples underwent TCR sequencing: about 13 from persistent and approximately 20 from newly diagnosed Graves' disease patients. Broader findings and caveats from the paper: Persistent disease showed preferential use of TRBV28, TRBJ1-2 and TRBJ2-5, whereas newly diagnosed disease favored TRBV20-1 and TRBJ2-1. Sequencing and analysis were limited to the TCR beta chain. Persistent patients shared more public clonotypes among themselves (around 2,800) than newly diagnosed patients did (more than 950). The study examined only peripheral blood because the primary lesion, thyroid tissue, could not be accessed. As a limitation, the authors acknowledged that the small sample size may reduce accuracy. Compared with newly diagnosed patients, persistent Graves' disease patients had lower TCR Shannon entropy and fewer highly expanded clones, which suggests clonal expansion.

The receptor library was made with multiplex PCR. The instrument was an Illumina HiSeq 4000. TCR beta libraries were built with iRepertoire HTBI primers and Arm-PCR amplification of CDR3 regions. Gel purification was performed on PCR products prior to sequencing. Under the source paper's analysis protocol: A total of some 65 TRBV and some 15 TRBJ segments were identified across samples and were used for gene usage analysis of CDR3 amino acid clonotypes. Filtered high-quality paired reads were merged into contigs using COPE and FqMerger. BLAST was used to align contigs to IMGT TRBV, TRBD and TRBJ reference genes, and CDR3 was defined according to IMGT. Any clonotype with a frequency above 0.1% was classified as a highly expanded clone. Shannon entropy served as the measure of repertoire diversity, while the Gini coefficient captured V-J evenness. A clonotype found in more than one individual was treated as public. TCRdb passed the public sequencing reads through fastp at Q25 and MiXCR, retaining productive beta sequences. Every distinct CDR3 protein forms one entry, paired with its most common genes and DNA. TCRdb's processing, not the authors' own work, is the source of the V and J calls. The sample includes under 700,000 distinct CDR3 sequences, with more than 15% observed a single time. Of the sample, around a quarter falls within the top ten clones.

In addition, the sample was reused for a study of T cells in Graves' hyperthyroidism and ophthalmopathy. The second study also describes: Stable Graves' hyperthyroidism was defined as no progression to ophthalmopathy during 18 months of follow-up. Hyperthyroidism patients were aged 18 to 65 years and newly diagnosed, with disease duration of less than 2 months. Any patient with an uncontrolled infection, another autoimmune disease, pregnancy or lactation was excluded. Diagnoses were based on clinical symptoms, serum thyroxine and TRAb, thyroid ultrasound and orbital computed tomography. For the first round of RT-PCR on the TCR CDR3, the HTBI primer set was used together with the Qiagen OneStep RT-PCR kit. Most expanded thyroid clonotypes (frequency above 0.001) were also detected in blood, suggesting blood repertoires may reflect thyroid immune responses. A 13 V-J signature model separated ophthalmopathy from stable hyperthyroidism, with approximately 87% sensitivity and 81.08% specificity in cross-validation and 80%/75% in testing. In validation, the model predicted progression to ophthalmopathy with just under 71% sensitivity and less than 80% specificity, a median of 6.5 months before onset. TCR V-J signatures able to tell the groups apart were searched for in a discovery cohort of 90 to 100 patients, of whom approximately 40 had Graves' ophthalmopathy and about 60 had stable Graves' hyperthyroidism. Prospective prediction of ophthalmopathy was tested in an independent validation cohort consisting of some 18 hyperthyroidism patients and more than 15 patients who later progressed to ophthalmopathy. The 95 to 100 discovery patients were divided at random into training and test sets in a 7:3 ratio. In several Graves' hyperthyroidism patients, the study also compared T-cell repertoires from thyroid tissue with T-cell repertoires from blood. Once sampling was done, hyperthyroidism patients were given methimazole at a starting dose of 30 mg daily, whereas ophthalmopathy patients were given high-dose intravenous methylprednisolone. A second multiplex PCR round built the libraries, followed by size selection and purification. The libraries were sequenced on an Illumina HiSeq2000 using paired-end 100 bp reads. SOAPnuke was used to process the raw data, removing reads that contained adapters or uncalled bases, had a mean Phred below 15, or lacked an exact match to the constant primer or identifier. High-quality paired reads were merged with COPE v1.2.5, and unique nucleotide sequences were defined as clonotypes. MiTCR v1.1 was used to align the clonotypes against IMGT TRBV, TRBD and TRBJ reference segments. Only V-J combinations with frequency above 0.0001, covering 99.2% of repertoires, were analysed. A TCS score was defined as the ratio between F50 (clonal expansion) and ExV (chaos), using BLOSUM62-based TCRdist between CDR3 peptides within each V-J. Welch's t-statistics and random forest reduced fewer than 600 V-J features to under 15, which were used in a naive Bayes classifier (R e1071). Sample size was not statistically predetermined, and blinding of investigators to group allocation was not performed. TCR Vbeta CDR3 sequencing of 135 peripheral blood samples (43 ophthalmopathy, 70 to 85 hyperthyroidism and some 17 progressor patients) is reported in the paper.

This specimen consisted of peripheral blood mononuclear cells (PBMCs), obtained at new diagnosis, from a patient treated with antithyroid drugs. The origin of this receptor is a woman aged 40 to 65 with Graves disease. Donor details come from another sample of the same person, matched by shared clones. Recombination linked TRBV4-1 to TRBJ1-2; 5 matching bases give a weak D call of TRBD1. The CDR3 reads CASSQPRQGYGYTF. The bases are TGCGCCAGCAGCCAACCCCGGCAGGGCTATGGCTACACCTTC.